A selection of T cell receptor beta chains follows, all from one sample in a study of cytomegalovirus exposure and HLA in healthy donors. Assay used: immunoSEQ multiplex PCR; TCRdb lists only in-frame clones, some missing. The sample lists roughly 160,000 clones, about four fifths occurring once. Sequencing was carried out using PBMCs. The receptors were sampled from a male donor in good health and CMV-seronegative. The CDR3 runs from the conserved cysteine through the conserved F or W. The D gene is left open where the match is weak. Not all rows give a size; the values are once, few, many and, for expanded clones, a class.

J gene,clone size,V gene,D gene,CDR3 protein,CDR3 DNA
TRBJ2-1,-,TRBV5-1,-,CASSLQEGAYNEQFF,TGCGCCAGCAGCTTGCAAGAGGGGGCCTACAATGAGCAGTTCTTC
TRBJ1-1,-,TRBV6-1,TRBD1,CASKGTGSTEAFF,TGTGCCAGCAAAGGGACAGGGTCGACTGAAGCTTTCTTT
TRBJ1-2,once,TRBV5-1,-,CASSLTMRADYGYTF,TGCGCCAGCAGCTTGACAATGCGGGCCGACTATGGCTACACCTTC
TRBJ1-4,-,TRBV5-1,TRBD1,CASSPGQYNEKLFF,TGCGCCAGCAGCCCGGGACAGTATAATGAAAAACTGTTTTTT
TRBJ2-1,once,TRBV7-3,TRBD2,CASSVTAFGLVDNEQFF,TGTGCCAGCAGCGTAACGGCATTTGGACTAGTTGACAATGAGCAGTTCTTC
TRBJ1-2,-,TRBV7-9,-,CASSLVMDTGPSYGYTF,TGTGCCAGCAGCTTAGTGATGGATACAGGACCCTCCTATGGCTACACCTTC
TRBJ2-7,few,TRBV5-4,-,CASSLGLTEQYF,TGTGCCAGCAGCTTGGGGCTTACCGAGCAGTACTTC
TRBJ2-1,-,TRBV6-5,TRBD1,CASSYRGLQGAHEQFF,TGTGCCAGCAGTTACCGGGGTCTACAGGGGGCTCATGAGCAGTTCTTC
TRBJ1-2,-,TRBV6-5,-,CASLGPGGANGYTF,TGTGCCAGCTTAGGGCCGGGGGGGGCCAATGGCTACACCTTC
TRBJ2-7,few,TRBV5-6,TRBD2,CASSLGGGSGSNRQYF,TGTGCCAGCAGCCTGGGGGGGGGTAGCGGGAGTAATAGGCAGTACTTC
TRBJ1-2,-,TRBV10-3,-,CAISAPKFPTNLDGYTF,TGTGCCATCAGTGCCCCTAAGTTTCCAACGAATCTTGATGGCTACACCTTC
TRBJ2-7,-,TRBV5-1,TRBD1,CASSWDRDDEQYF,TGCGCCAGCAGCTGGGACAGGGATGACGAGCAGTACTTC
TRBJ2-1,-,TRBV7-2,TRBD2,CASSPGTSGSLYNEQFF,TGTGCCAGCAGCCCAGGGACTAGCGGGTCTCTGTACAATGAGCAGTTCTTC
TRBJ2-7,-,TRBV7-9,-,CASSIQGYEQYF,TGTGCCAGCAGCATTCAGGGCTACGAGCAGTACTTC
TRBJ2-3,-,TRBV7-3,TRBD2,CASSLAGGSTDTQYF,TGTGCCAGCAGCCTAGCGGGAGGAAGCACAGATACGCAGTATTTT
TRBJ1-2,-,TRBV2,-,CASPGRGAALKGYTF,TGTGCCAGCCCTGGACGGGGGGCGGCTTTAAAAGGCTACACCTTC
TRBJ2-7,few,TRBV6-1,-,CASSEEQGRFSFGSYEQYF,TGTGCCAGCAGTGAAGAACAGGGGAGGTTCTCCTTTGGCTCCTACGAGCAGTACTTC
TRBJ2-5,-,TRBV7-9,-,CASSRGVGETQYF,TGTGCCAGCAGCCGCGGGGTTGGTGAGACCCAGTACTTC
TRBJ2-1,once,TRBV21-1,-,CASSKEGDSRKPHNEQFF,TGTGCCAGCAGCAAAGAAGGGGACAGCCGAAAGCCTCACAATGAGCAGTTCTTC
TRBJ2-2,-,TRBV5-4,TRBD1,CASSPDRALSTGELFF,TGTGCCAGCAGCCCCGACAGGGCTCTTTCCACCGGGGAGCTGTTTTTT
TRBJ1-4,few,TRBV28,-,CASSLPVGKLFF,TGTGCCAGCAGTTTACCGGTCGGAAAACTGTTTTTT
TRBJ2-1,few,TRBV2,-,CASKIQAPSYNEQFF,TGTGCCAGCAAGATACAGGCCCCCTCCTACAATGAGCAGTTCTTC
TRBJ2-1,-,TRBV7-9,TRBD1,CASSPGTGPPEQFF,TGTGCCAGCAGCCCCGGGACAGGCCCGCCTGAGCAGTTCTTC
TRBJ1-2,once,TRBV5-6,TRBD1,CASRQGSTGYTF,TGTGCCAGTAGACAGGGGTCGACTGGCTACACCTTC
TRBJ1-2,-,TRBV27,-,CASSLSLTGGGYTF,TGTGCCAGCAGTTTATCCCTAACGGGGGGGGGCTACACCTTC
TRBJ2-2,-,TRBV7-9,-,CSSSLDLGELFF,TGTTCCAGCAGCTTAGATCTAGGGGAGCTGTTTTTT
TRBJ2-2,-,TRBV2,TRBD1,CASSEGQHGELFF,TGTGCCAGCAGTGAGGGACAGCACGGGGAGCTGTTTTTT
TRBJ2-7,-,TRBV19,TRBD2,CASSGRVAGASYEQYF,TGTGCCAGTAGTGGCCGGGTAGCGGGGGCCTCCTACGAGCAGTACTTC
TRBJ1-1,few,TRBV19,-,CASSIRGSTEAFF,TGTGCCAGTAGTATAAGGGGGAGCACTGAAGCTTTCTTT
TRBJ1-6,-,TRBV19,-,CASSENNSPLHF,TGTGCCAGTAGTGAGAATAATTCACCCCTCCACTTT
TRBJ2-2,once,TRBV29-1,-,CSVFGNTGELFF,TGCAGCGTTTTCGGGAACACCGGGGAGCTGTTTTTT
TRBJ2-1,-,TRBV4-1,TRBD2,CASGLAGSYNEQFF,TGCGCCAGCGGTCTAGCGGGCTCCTACAATGAGCAGTTCTTC
TRBJ2-2,-,TRBV29-1,TRBD1,CSGRRGLTGELFF,TGCAGCGGACGCAGGGGGCTCACCGGGGAGCTGTTTTTT
TRBJ2-7,-,TRBV19,-,CASSIYGTDSYEQYF,TGTGCCAGTAGTATCTACGGAACAGATTCCTACGAGCAGTACTTC
TRBJ2-7,-,TRBV5-1,TRBD1,CASSPETGDYEQYF,TGCGCCAGCAGCCCGGAGACAGGGGACTACGAGCAGTACTTC
TRBJ2-4,-,TRBV6-6,TRBD1,CASSPGTEAKNIQYF,TGTGCCAGCAGTCCCGGGACAGAAGCCAAAAACATTCAGTACTTC
TRBJ2-1,-,TRBV7-6,TRBD2,CASSLGLAGASNEQFF,TGTGCCAGCAGCTTGGGACTAGCGGGAGCTTCAAATGAGCAGTTCTTC
TRBJ2-2,-,TRBV9,-,CASSQIFTTGELFF,TGTGCCAGCAGCCAGATTTTTACCACCGGGGAGCTGTTTTTT
TRBJ2-5,-,TRBV30,-,CAWSTGLETQYF,TGTGCCTGGAGTACAGGCCTAGAGACCCAGTACTTC
TRBJ1-5,-,TRBV19,-,CASSIADRYNQPQHF,TGTGCCAGTAGTATAGCAGACAGATACAATCAGCCCCAGCATTTT
TRBJ1-3,once,TRBV4-1,-,CASSEEPGVRNTIYF,TGCGCCAGCAGTGAAGAACCAGGGGTAAGAAACACCATATATTTT
TRBJ2-3,-,TRBV7-2,-,CASSLTDTQYF,TGTGCCAGCAGCCTCACAGATACGCAGTATTTT
TRBJ2-2,few,TRBV13,TRBD1,CASSGPDREITGELFF,TGTGCCAGCAGCGGCCCGGACAGGGAGATCACCGGGGAGCTGTTTTTT
TRBJ1-1,-,TRBV19,-,CASRNDRDAFF,TGTGCCAGTAGAAACGACAGAGACGCTTTCTTT
TRBJ2-5,-,TRBV18,TRBD2,CASSKAGQETQYF,TGTGCCAGCTCAAAAGCGGGGCAAGAGACCCAGTACTTC
TRBJ1-2,-,TRBV19,TRBD1,CASANPSRDSSYGYTF,TGTGCCAGCGCAAACCCCTCCCGGGACAGCAGCTATGGCTACACCTTC
TRBJ1-1,-,TRBV6-5,TRBD1,CASSGTVRNTEAFF,TGTGCCAGCAGCGGGACAGTCAGGAACACTGAAGCTTTCTTT
TRBJ2-2,-,TRBV19,TRBD1,CAGRQGLNTGELFF,TGTGCCGGCCGACAGGGGCTGAACACCGGGGAGCTGTTTTTT
TRBJ2-2,-,TRBV28,TRBD1,CASRGQALPGELFF,TGTGCCAGCAGGGGACAGGCCCTCCCCGGGGAGCTGTTTTTT
TRBJ2-7,-,TRBV5-1,TRBD1,CASNPTGARIYEQYF,TGCGCCAGCAACCCGACAGGGGCCCGGATATACGAGCAGTACTTC
TRBJ2-1,-,TRBV7-6,-,CASSRGQGSEQFF,TGTGCCAGCAGCCGGGGCCAGGGGTCTGAGCAGTTCTTC
TRBJ2-7,few,TRBV4-1,TRBD1,CASSQIRDRFREQYF,TGCGCCAGCAGCCAGATCCGGGACAGGTTTCGGGAGCAGTACTTC
TRBJ1-5,-,TRBV6-1,-,CASSEVPPGFGSNQPQHF,TGTGCCAGCAGTGAGGTGCCTCCGGGGTTTGGTAGCAATCAGCCCCAGCATTTT
TRBJ2-7,-,TRBV9,TRBD2,CASSVGNSGAYEQYF,TGTGCCAGCAGCGTCGGGAATAGCGGGGCCTACGAGCAGTACTTC
TRBJ1-1,-,TRBV15,TRBD1,CATSRATQGATEAFF,TGTGCCACCAGCAGAGCAACCCAGGGGGCCACTGAAGCTTTCTTT